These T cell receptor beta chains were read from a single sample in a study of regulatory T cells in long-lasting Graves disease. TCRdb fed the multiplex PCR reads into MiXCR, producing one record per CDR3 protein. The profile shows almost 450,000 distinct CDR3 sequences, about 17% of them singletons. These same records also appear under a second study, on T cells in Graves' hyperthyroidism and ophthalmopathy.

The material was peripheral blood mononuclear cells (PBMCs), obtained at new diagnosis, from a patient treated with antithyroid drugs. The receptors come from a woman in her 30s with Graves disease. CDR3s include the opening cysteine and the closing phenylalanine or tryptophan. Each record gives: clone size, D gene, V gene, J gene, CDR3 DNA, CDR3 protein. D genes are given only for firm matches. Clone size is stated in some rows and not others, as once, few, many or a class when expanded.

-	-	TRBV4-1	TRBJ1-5	TGCGCCAGCAGCCAAGATCGGGAAAGCGGTCAGCCCCAGCATTTT	CASSQDRESGQPQHF
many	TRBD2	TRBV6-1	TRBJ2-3	TGTGCCAGCAGGTTGACTAGCGGGAGACAGGATACGCAGTATTTT	CASRLTSGRQDTQYF
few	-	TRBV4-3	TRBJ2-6	TGCGCCAGCAGCCAAACTGCTGGGTTGGCCAACGTCCTGACTTTC	CASSQTAGLANVLTF
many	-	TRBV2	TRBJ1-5	TGTGCCAGCAGCTTAAGGACAGACATTTATAGCAATCAGCCCCAGCATTTT	CASSLRTDIYSNQPQHF
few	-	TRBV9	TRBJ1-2	TGTGCCAGCAGCGTAGGGGATCTTTCCAGCTACACCTTC	CASSVGDLSSYTF
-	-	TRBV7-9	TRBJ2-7	TGTGCCAGCAGCCCCATCGAGGGGGGTGCCGACGAGCAGTACTTC	CASSPIEGGADEQYF
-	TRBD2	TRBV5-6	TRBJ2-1	TGTGCCAGCAGCCGACTTGAGGGACTAGCGGAACTCTACAATGAGCAGTTCTTC	CASSRLEGLAELYNEQFF
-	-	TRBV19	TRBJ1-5	TGTGCCAGTAACTATAGGACAGTAGCTCAGCCCCAGCATTTT	CASNYRTVAQPQHF
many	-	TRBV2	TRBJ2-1	TGTGCCAGCAGTGAACAGGGCCCCATCGATGAGCAGTTCTTC	CASSEQGPIDEQFF
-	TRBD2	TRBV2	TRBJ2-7	TGTGCCAGCAGTGAGGCTAGCGGACTTTCCTACGAGCAGTACTTC	CASSEASGLSYEQYF
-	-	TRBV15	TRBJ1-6	TGTGCCACCAGCAGTGTGAAAAATTCACCCCTCCACTTT	CATSSVKNSPLHF
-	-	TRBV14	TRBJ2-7	TGTGCCAGCAGCCAAGATATTGTAGGGACGGGCCCCTACGAGCAGTACTTC	CASSQDIVGTGPYEQYF
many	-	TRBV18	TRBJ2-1	TGTGCCAGCTCACCAAAGGGAGGAGGGTACAATGAGCAGTTCTTC	CASSPKGGGYNEQFF
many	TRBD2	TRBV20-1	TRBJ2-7	TGCAGTGCTAGACCAGGGACTAGCGGGCTTATCGAGCAGTACTTC	CSARPGTSGLIEQYF
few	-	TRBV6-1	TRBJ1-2	TGTGCCAGCGGGAGGGCGGTCGGCTATGGCTACACCTTC	CASGRAVGYGYTF
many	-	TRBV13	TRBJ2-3	TGTGCCAGCCTACTAATAGGCACAGATACGCAGTATTTT	CASLLIGTDTQYF
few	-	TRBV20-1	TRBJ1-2	TGCAGTGCTAGAGGGGATGGGGCAGGCGGCTATGGCTACACCTTC	CSARGDGAGGYGYTF
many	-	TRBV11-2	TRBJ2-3	TGTGCCAGCAGCCTCAGGAGCCCGACAGATACGCAGTATTTT	CASSLRSPTDTQYF
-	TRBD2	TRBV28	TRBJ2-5	TGTGCCAGCAAACTAGCGGGCACTTGGGAGACCCAGTACTTC	CASKLAGTWETQYF
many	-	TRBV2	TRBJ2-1	TGTGCCAGCAGCATGAATGAGCAGTTCTTC	CASSMNEQFF
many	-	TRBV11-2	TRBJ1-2	TGTGCCAGCAGCTTCCGCACCTTCTACACCTTC	CASSFRTFYTF
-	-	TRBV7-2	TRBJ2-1	TGTGCCAGCAGCTCCCGGGCCCAAGGCAATGAGCAGTTCTTC	CASSSRAQGNEQFF
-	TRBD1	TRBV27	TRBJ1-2	TGTGCCAGCAGTCCCGACAGGGGGTTTAATGGCTACACCTTC	CASSPDRGFNGYTF
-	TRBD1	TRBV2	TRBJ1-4	TGTGCCAGCAGAACCGGGACAGGGCGAGGGGAAAAACTGTTTTTT	CASRTGTGRGEKLFF
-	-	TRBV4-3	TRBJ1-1	TGCGCCAGCAGCCTAACACCGACAGGAACGGATGAAGCTTTCTTT	CASSLTPTGTDEAFF
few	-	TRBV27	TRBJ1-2	TGTGCCAGCAGTTTCACAGGCAACTATGGCTACACCTTC	CASSFTGNYGYTF
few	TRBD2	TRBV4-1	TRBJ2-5	TGCGCCAGCAGCCAAGGGGCTAGCGGGAAGACCCAGTACTTC	CASSQGASGKTQYF
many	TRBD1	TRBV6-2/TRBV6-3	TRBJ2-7	TGTGCCAGCAGCGTTTATCCCGGGACAGGGTTCTACGAGCAGTACTTC	CASSVYPGTGFYEQYF
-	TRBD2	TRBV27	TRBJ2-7	TGTGCCAGCAGAATTGGGACTAGCGGGAGCGAGCAGTACTTC	CASRIGTSGSEQYF
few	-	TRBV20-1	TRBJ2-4	TGCAGTGCCCCACCTATACAAGACATTCAGTACTTC	CSAPPIQDIQYF
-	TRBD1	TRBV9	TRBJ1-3	TGTGCCAGCAGCGTGGGACAGGGGGCGCCTGGAAACACCATATATTTT	CASSVGQGAPGNTIYF
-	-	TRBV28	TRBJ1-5	TGTGCCAGCAGTTTGAGACAGCGCAATCGGCCCCAGCATTTT	CASSLRQRNRPQHF
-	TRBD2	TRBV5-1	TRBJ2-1	TGCGCCAGCAGCACCCCACCGGGACTAGCGGGGTACAATGAGCAGTTCTTC	CASSTPPGLAGYNEQFF
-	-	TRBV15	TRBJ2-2	TGTGCCACCAGCCCCCGGGGGTTAATGAGAACCGGGGAGCTGTTTTTT	CATSPRGLMRTGELFF
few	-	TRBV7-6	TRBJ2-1	TGTGCCAGCAGCTCCTTCAGGGCCGGGAATGAGCAGTTCTTC	CASSSFRAGNEQFF
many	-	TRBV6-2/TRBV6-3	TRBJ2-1	TGTGCCAGCAGTTACCCTAACCGGACTCTAGGGTTCTACAATGAGCAGTTCTTC	CASSYPNRTLGFYNEQFF
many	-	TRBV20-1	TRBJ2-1	TGCAGTGCTAGAGGGACTGGCGACTACAATGAGCAGTTCTTC	CSARGTGDYNEQFF
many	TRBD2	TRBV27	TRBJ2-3	TGTGCCAGCAGAACCCGGACTAGCGGGAGGACAGATACGCAGTATTTT	CASRTRTSGRTDTQYF
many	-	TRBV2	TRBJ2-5	TGTGCCAGCAGGGGAAGTGAGACCCAGTACTTC	CASRGSETQYF
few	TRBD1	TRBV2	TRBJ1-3	TGTGCCAGCATGAGGGACAGGGGAAACACCATATATTTT	CASMRDRGNTIYF
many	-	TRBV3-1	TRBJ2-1	TGTGCCAGCAGCCAAGATACCGTTACAGCTAAGCAGTTCTTC	CASSQDTVTAKQFF
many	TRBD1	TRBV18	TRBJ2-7	TGTGCCAGCTCACCGACAGGGAAGGCCTCCTACGAGCAGTACTTC	CASSPTGKASYEQYF
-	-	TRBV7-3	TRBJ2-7	TGTGCCAGCGGCAGGGGTGAACACGAGCAGTACTTC	CASGRGEHEQYF
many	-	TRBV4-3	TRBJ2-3	TGCGCCAGCAGCCAAGGCGGTGGGAGGGGGCGACGCACAGATACGCAGTATTTT	CASSQGGGRGRRTDTQYF
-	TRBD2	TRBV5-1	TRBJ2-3	TGCGCCAGCAGCTTGTTGGGACTAGCGGACATGCTCGGCACAGATACGCAGTATTTT	CASSLLGLADMLGTDTQYF
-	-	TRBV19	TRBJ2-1	TGTGCCAGTAGTTTTCCTAACGATGAGCAGTTCTTC	CASSFPNDEQFF
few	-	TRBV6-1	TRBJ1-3	TGTGCCAGCAGGGCCCTCGGACAAGGGAACACCATATATTTT	CASRALGQGNTIYF
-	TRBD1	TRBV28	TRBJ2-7	TGTGCCAGCAGGCCGGGACAGGGGGTCCGCGAGCAGTACTTC	CASRPGQGVREQYF
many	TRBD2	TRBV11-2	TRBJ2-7	TGTGCCAGCAGCTTAGGGGGGGGTAGATCCGAGCAGTACTTC	CASSLGGGRSEQYF